This TCR beta chain was found in a study of identical twins. General study findings and limits: Findings came from cross-sectional statistics, without long-term follow-up of donors.

A note on this clonotype: Its target is not known.

A universal primer site was incorporated via template switching, and the cDNA contained unique molecular identifiers. TCRdb processed the 5' RACE reads anew with MiXCR; each CDR3 protein has one entry. This table holds around 510,000 distinct CDR3 sequences, 13% to 15% found once. The trim removed 6 bases at V and 7 bases at J, leaving 9 bases unmatched. The CDR3 has 15 residues. Germline V gene data show CDR1 as MNHNS and CDR2 as SASEGT. This same sample was also taken into another study, of yellow fever vaccine responses in identical twins.

The chain recombines TRBV6-1 with TRBJ2-2; 9 bases are shared with TRBD1. The sequenced material came from CD4+ T cells sorted from blood. This TCR derives from a woman younger than 35 in good health. Here the CDR3 reads CASRKRTGVDGELFF. In DNA, the CDR3 is TGTGCCAGCAGGAAAAGGACAGGGGTAGACGGGGAGCTGTTTTTT.